This entry lists 13 T cell receptor beta chains sequenced from one sample in a study of T cells in narcolepsy. Using immunoSEQ multiplex PCR, the repertoire was profiled, and TCRdb retains in-frame clones only, with some absent. The top ten clones hold 2.6% of a sample with some 30,000 clones, around 86% of them seen once. The sequenced sample consisted of CD45RA- memory CD4+ T cells from PBMCs. The receptors were gathered from a human donor with narcolepsy.

In its sample, this clone was seen once. The chain has TRBV7-7 and TRBJ2-7; tentatively, D is TRBD1 or TRBD2 (5 bases each). V was clipped by 2 bases and J by 6 bases, with 14 bases between them. The CDR3 loop spans 14 amino acids. Germline V gene data show CDR1 as SSHAT and CDR2 as FNYEAQ (reference sequence). The CDR3 protein is CASSLNRGSGEQYF. CDR3 sequence (DNA): TGTGCCAGCAGCTTAAACCGGGGCAGTGGCGAGCAGTACTTC.

The rearrangement links TRBV5-6 to TRBJ1-5; 12 nucleotides match TRBD1. The CDR3 has 17 amino acids. With 4 bases clipped from V and 3 bases from J, the junction kept 8 bases outside the gene matches. The germline V gene encodes CDR1 SGHDT and CDR2 YYEEEE. CDR3 bases: TGTGCCAGCAGCCCCGCAGGGACAGGGGGCTACAATCAGCCCCAGCATTTT. This translates into CASSPAGTGGYNQPQHF.

V is TRBV29-1 and J is TRBJ2-1; TRBD1 matches at 8 bases. This CDR3 spans 14 amino acids. The germline V gene encodes CDR1 SQVTM and CDR2 ANQGSEA. V lost 6 bases to trimming and J lost 6 bases; unmatched junction nucleotides: 10. As DNA, the CDR3 is TGCAGCGTGGCTTGGCAGGGGGCGCGCAATGAGCAGTTCTTC. The encoded protein is CSVAWQGARNEQFF.

The chain uses TRBV4-1 and TRBJ1-5; D is unresolved. Germline CDR1 reads MGHRA; CDR2 reads YSYEKL. Trimming took 0 bases from V and 6 from J, leaving 6 bases between them. CDR3 length equals 13 residues. CDR3 sequence (DNA): TGCGCCAGCAGCCAAGAAGGCGGTCAGCCCCAGCATTTT. It encodes CASSQEGGQPQHF.

The chain has TRBV6-6 and TRBJ1-1; the D gene is possibly TRBD1 (5 bases). The CDR3 is 13 residues long. V lost 8 bases and J lost 0, with 10 bases in between. Germline V gene lookup returns CDR1 MNHNY and CDR2 SVGAGI (reference sequence). The CDR3 DNA follows: TGTGCCAGCCACGAGACAGTGAACACTGAAGCTTTCTTT. Residues: CASHETVNTEAFF.

The chain carries TRBV5-6 and TRBJ2-2; perhaps TRBD2 as D (5 bases). V lost 6 bases to trimming and J lost 2 bases, with 11 bases between them. The CDR3 runs 14 residues. Germline assignment: CDR1 SGHDT and CDR2 YYEEEE. CDR3 bases: TGTGCCAGCAATCTGGGAGACAACACCGGGGAGCTGTTTTTT. Its translation is CASNLGDNTGELFF.

J is TRBJ1-2 and V is TRBV7-8, with D possibly TRBD1 on 6 matching bases. The germline V gene has CDR1 SGHVS and CDR2 FQNEAQ. Trimming removed 5 bases at V and 3 bases at J, with 16 bases between. The CDR3 loop spans 15 amino acids. The CDR3 loop is CASSPRRGAHYGYTF. CDR3 coding DNA: TGTGCCAGCAGCCCCCGGCGGGGGGCCCACTATGGCTACACCTTC.

The genes are TRBV27 and TRBJ2-5; D is ambiguous. The J call may be in error: the DNA end matches TRBJ2-7 better. CDR1 is MNHEY, CDR2 SMNVEV, per germline (reference sequence). CDR3 length: 14 residues. The DNA for the CDR3 is TGTGCCAGCAGTTTTGGCCCTTCCTCCTACGAGCAGTACTTC. Amino acids: CASSFGPSSYEQYF.

V usage is TRBV5-4 and J usage is TRBJ1-3; D gene unclear. This CDR3 has 13 amino acids. V shed 7 bases and J shed 0 bases, with 8 bases lying between them. Germline V lookup: CDR1 SGHNT, CDR2 YYREEE (reference sequence). The CDR3 DNA is TGTGCCAGCCACCGTAGCTCTGGAAACACCATATATTTT. Its translation is CASHRSSGNTIYF. The variable domain in full, completed from reference TRBV5-4 and TRBJ1-3, reads ETGVTQSPTHLIKTRGQQVTLRCSSQSGHNTVSWYQQALGQGPQFIFQYYREEENGRGNFPPRFSGLQFPNYSSELNVNALELDDSALYLCASHRSSGNTIYFGEGSWLTVV.

This clone was counted a single time. V is TRBV5-6 and J is TRBJ1-2, with TRBD1 as a possible D gene (6 bases). V shed 4 bases and J shed 6 bases, with 13 bases lying between them. Germline-derived CDR1 and CDR2 are SGHDT and YYEEEE. The CDR3 covers 13 residues. This CDR3 is CASSPNPGDGYTF. For the CDR3, the DNA is TGTGCCAGCAGCCCAAACCCAGGGGATGGCTACACCTTC.

This clone was counted only a few times. V is TRBV7-9 and J is TRBJ1-1; a possible D gene is TRBD1 (5 bases). Germline assignment: CDR1 SEHNR and CDR2 FQNEAQ (reference sequence). The CDR3 is made up of 14 amino acids. The germline V and J ends were trimmed by 5 bases and 3 bases, with 13 bases remaining between them. The CDR3 protein is CASSLSGGDTEAFF. CDR3 bases: TGTGCCAGCAGCCTGAGCGGAGGGGACACTGAAGCTTTCTTT.

This sequence joins TRBV4-1 and TRBJ1-3; no clear D gene. Germline CDR1 is MGHRA and CDR2 is YSYEKL. Deletions cut 4 bases from V and 0 bases from J, with 10 bases between. The CDR3 consists of 15 residues. The CDR3 DNA reads TGCGCCAGCAGCCCCCGGGCCGGCTCTGGAAACACCATATATTTT. Protein sequence: CASSPRAGSGNTIYF.

This sequence joins TRBV5-6 and TRBJ1-3; 7 bases fit TRBD1. From germline, CDR1 is SGHDT and CDR2 YYEEEE. Trimming at V came to 3 bases and at J to 0 bases, leaving 9 bases not matched to a gene. This CDR3 spans 17 amino acids. DNA of the CDR3: TGTGCCAGCAGCTCAGCAGCAGGGGGGTGCTCTGGAAACACCATATATTTT. This translates into CASSSAAGGCSGNTIYF.